The 4 T cell receptor beta chains given below trace back to one sample, sequenced in a study of control samples from healthy donors and cancer patients. Sequencing used immunoSEQ multiplex PCR; TCRdb keeps in-frame clones, though not all of them. The sample shows around 22,000 clones, roughly 83% of them seen only once. Material: PBMCs. These receptors were taken from a man aged 55 to 69 with head and neck cancer.

V and J are TRBV4-1 and TRBJ2-6; D is uncertain. V was trimmed by 3 bases and J by 2 bases, leaving 14 bases between them. CDR1 and CDR2 (germline): MGHRA, YSYEKL. The CDR3 totals 17 residues. For the CDR3, the DNA is TGCGCCAGCAGCCAGGGGTGGGCGGTGACTGGGGCCAACGTCCTGACTTTC. This codes for CASSQGWAVTGANVLTF.

V is TRBV11-2 and J is TRBJ2-7, with 9 bases identical to TRBD2. V dropped 4 bases and J dropped 4; count of bases not matched to a gene: 11. CDR3 size: 16 residues. The germline CDR1 and CDR2 sequences are SGHAT and FQNNGV. Here the CDR3 reads CASSSGPSSGVYEQYF. CDR3 coding DNA: TGTGCCAGCAGCTCAGGACCCTCTAGCGGGGTGTACGAGCAGTACTTC.

V and J are TRBV19 and TRBJ1-2; no clear D gene. This CDR3 spans 15 amino acids. Germline V gene data show CDR1 as LNHDA and CDR2 as SQIVND (reference sequence). The germline V and J ends were trimmed by 1 base and 5 bases, with 14 bases remaining between them. The CDR3 sequence is CASSIAKVKWYGYTF. The CDR3 region has the DNA TGTGCCAGTAGTATAGCGAAGGTTAAGTGGTATGGCTACACCTTC.

The CDR3 DNA is TGCAGCGGCAGGGGGACGAACACCGGGGAGCTGTTTTTT. It codes for CSGRGTNTGELFF. The genes are TRBV29-1 and TRBJ2-2; 7 bases match TRBD1. Germline assignment: CDR1 SQVTM and CDR2 ANQGSEA. This CDR3 comprises 13 residues. V lost 7 bases to trimming and J lost 0 bases; unmatched junction nucleotides: 2.